The present T cell receptor (beta chain) was sequenced within a study of cytomegalovirus exposure and HLA in healthy donors. Both 60 Vbeta primers and 13 Jbeta primers went into the PCR. Some clones are missing from TCRdb's copy, which holds only in-frame ones; the method was immunoSEQ multiplex PCR. The data contain 160,000 or so clones, 79% of them singletons. Findings and limits, study-wide: TCR beta sequences reportedly predicted most subjects' HLA-A and HLA-B alleles accurately. Per a later analysis, 15,000 to 20,000 TCR beta sequences showed association with HLA alleles at 0.05 false discovery rate. Later analysis showed TCR association rates varying by HLA locus, highest for DRB1 and lowest for HLA-C. Fewer N-insertions (relative to the approximately 700-donor mean) were reportedly seen in an Asian-associated ancestry cluster in a later analysis.

A word on this clone: The antigen remains unidentified.

CDR1 is MNHNY and CDR2 is SVGAGI in the germline V gene (reference sequence). The CDR3 length is 12 residues. V was pared by 5 bases and J by 1 base, with 5 bases between. The sequenced sample was PBMCs. V is TRBV6-6 and J is TRBJ1-2; D remains ambiguous. The source of this sequence is a man aged 40-55 years in good health and CMV-seronegative. Here the CDR3 reads CASSEGNYGYTF. The CDR3 coding sequence is TGTGCCAGCAGTGAGGGTAACTATGGCTACACCTTC.